This T cell receptor (beta chain) was retrieved from a study of shared clonotypes between healthy human individuals. Notes on the study in general: A handful of donors shared around 5.1% of their naive CD4 clonotypes.

Trimming removed 5 bases from V and 5 bases from J; junction bases left unmatched: 12. The CDR3 is made up of 17 amino acids. CDR1 is MRHNA and CDR2 is SNTAGT in the germline V gene. Over several immunoSEQ plates, each subset's genomic DNA was distributed in even portions. Repertoires were generated with immunoSEQ multiplex PCR, while TCRdb's copy carries only in-frame clones and drops some. Of around 2,000,000 clones in the sample, 85% to 95% were seen once. Terminally differentiated effector memory CD45RA+ cells were excluded from the naive CD8 cells, which were CD45RO-negative and positively selected for CCR7. With regard to this clone: Its target is unknown.

V is TRBV6-4 and J is TRBJ2-3, with 11 bases lining up with TRBD2. Sequenced material: naive CD8+ T cells from PBMCs. The TCR sequence derives from a man between 18 and 29 years old in good health. Some clones in this sample may be carry-over from other donors' samples. CDR3 coding DNA: TGTGCCAGCAGTAAAGGGACTAGCGGCCCGTGGGGAGATACGCAGTATTTT. This gives the protein CASSKGTSGPWGDTQYF.